Listed below are T cell receptor beta chains from one sample, sequenced in a study of blood T cell repertoires in COVID-19. TCRdb's copy holds only in-frame clones and misses some; the assay was immunoSEQ multiplex PCR. Of 20,000 to 25,000 clones detected, approximately 84% appear once; the ten largest clones hold around 3.2%. The sample was peripheral blood. All receptors come from a man aged 40-49 years with acute or convalescent COVID-19. Each CDR3 is given with its conserved first and last residue.

v_call	j_call	cdr3_aa
TRBV19	TRBJ2-7	CASGESLGGNYEQYF
TRBV10-2	TRBJ1-1	CASTGQGGHTEAFF
TRBV18	TRBJ1-1	CASSPQGASTEAFF
TRBV6-5	TRBJ1-1	CASILARGNTEAFF
TRBV9	TRBJ1-1	CASSVVPENTEAFF
TRBV6-5	TRBJ1-6	CASSPAEVESPLHF
TRBV5-1	TRBJ1-2	CASSLSRGNGYTF
TRBV5-1	TRBJ2-2	CASSFGGPNTGELFF
TRBV3-1/TRBV3-2	TRBJ2-1	CASSQDGRQWDEQFF
TRBV30	TRBJ2-5	CAWSDRRFRETQYF
TRBV7-3	TRBJ1-5	CASSLNGDQPQHF
TRBV18	TRBJ2-1	CASSPLGGPTTPRNEQFF
TRBV2	TRBJ2-7	CASSEVGYEQYF
TRBV7-9	TRBJ1-2	CASSLEGGTANYGYTF
TRBV9	TRBJ2-1	CASSVEGLAGVPGNEQFF
TRBV6-5	TRBJ1-5	CASSYRDRGDQPQHF
TRBV6-1	TRBJ1-6	CASSEVQGLYNSPLHF
TRBV30	TRBJ1-5	CAWSVEQGALSNQPQHF
TRBV5-1	TRBJ2-5	CASSLTDQETQYF
TRBV3-1/TRBV3-2	TRBJ1-2	CASSQDGQGRGYTF
TRBV19	TRBJ1-5	CASTAAAGRGRQPQHF
TRBV18	TRBJ1-1	CASRRDRASTEAFF
TRBV12-3/TRBV12-4	TRBJ2-5	CASSTTGRETQYF
TRBV2	TRBJ1-2	CASSEGPNYGYTF
TRBV7-9	TRBJ1-3	CASSLGVGDTIYF
TRBV5-5	TRBJ2-7	CASSVGLAASYEQYF
TRBV9	TRBJ2-2	CASSAQGTNTGELFF
TRBV27	TRBJ1-2	CASSLRTQSGYTF
TRBV11-2	TRBJ1-2	CASSLTRLGGYTF
TRBV5-1	TRBJ2-1	CASSLVLGQGGYEQFF
TRBV18	TRBJ2-5	CASSPAGIGETQYF
TRBV4-3	TRBJ1-1	CASSQGLRDRFTEAFF
TRBV5-1	TRBJ2-7	CASTSGSNGYEQYF
TRBV19	TRBJ2-2	CASSLREATRELFF
TRBV6-5	TRBJ1-2	CASSYGTGLGYTF
TRBV5-1	TRBJ1-2	CASSLEGWGYTF
TRBV6-5	TRBJ2-7	CARAGTGDGEQYF
TRBV30	TRBJ2-7	CAWSVGLPYEQYF
TRBV6-4	TRBJ1-5	CASSDLAGQPQHF
TRBV4-3	TRBJ2-7	CASSRTSGASYEQYF
TRBV5-6	TRBJ1-4	CASSSGPVSITGKLFF
TRBV19	TRBJ2-1	CASTPWLAGSGEQFF
TRBV10-1	TRBJ1-2	CASSETGTDYGYTF
TRBV7-6	TRBJ1-3	CASSLGPTATGNTIYF
TRBV3-1/TRBV3-2	TRBJ2-5	CASSPTGSGETQYF
TRBV18	TRBJ1-2	CASSPPNQQGPYGYTF
TRBV2	TRBJ1-2	CASLQGSHTYGYTF
TRBV5-8	TRBJ1-2	CASRFHQGRGGYTF
TRBV5-1	TRBJ1-4	CASSWGQGLGEKLFF
TRBV3-1/TRBV3-2	TRBJ1-1	CASSLGEDTEAFF
TRBV19	TRBJ2-1	CASSMGLYNEQFF
TRBV5-8	TRBJ1-6	CASSLIQGVNSPLHF
TRBV20-1	TRBJ2-7	CSASGDISSYEQYF
TRBV6-1	TRBJ2-1	CASSEEAGGDPYNEQFF
TRBV7-7	TRBJ2-1	CASSAQVSGSDEQFF